The 11 T cell receptor beta chains below were found in one sample sequenced in a study of glioma-infiltrating T cells. The iRepertoire nested amplicon-rescue multiplex PCR amplified TCR alpha and beta CDR3s from RNA. In TCRdb, the multiplex PCR reads were re-called with MiXCR into one record per CDR3 protein. The sample gives 150,000 to 200,000 distinct CDR3 sequences, more than 30% of which show up once; roughly 21% is in the top ten. Source material: glioma tissue, nonneoplastic brain tissue, or PBMCs (not recorded which). The origin of the receptors is a human donor with low-grade glioma or glioblastoma, undergoing nonglioma brain surgery, or in good health (not recorded which).

This clonotype has a handful of counts. The chain recombines TRBV12-3 or TRBV12-4 with TRBJ2-1, with TRBD2 matching over 13 bases. Trimming cost V 4 bases and J 7 bases; bases outside gene matches: 7. This CDR3 has 16 amino acids. The CDR3 region has the DNA TGTGCCAGCAGTTCCCCGTGGACTAGCGGGAGTAATGAGCAGTTCTTC. Its protein is CASSSPWTSGSNEQFF.

This clonotype occurred many times. V gene TRBV29-1 combines with J gene TRBJ1-5; D may be TRBD1 (5 bases). Germline CDR1 reads SQVTM; CDR2 reads ANQGSEA. V lost 6 bases and J 1 base, leaving 10 bases between the germline ends. The CDR3 contains 13 residues. The CDR3 nucleotides are TGCAGCGTAACAGAGGGGAGCAATCAGCCCCAGCATTTT. It specifies CSVTEGSNQPQHF.

As to this clonotype: A much bigger clone sits one base away, suggesting this may be a read error. This chain joins TRBV5-4 and TRBJ1-2, with D perhaps matching TRBD1 (6 bases). This CDR3 has 13 residues. Between the trimmed V and J ends, which lost 4 bases and 6 bases, there was a span of 13 bases. Germline-derived CDR1 and CDR2 are SGHNT and YYREEE (reference sequence). In DNA form, the CDR3 reads TGTGCCAGCAGCCACGACAGGACCCATGGCTACACCTTC. Protein: CASSHDRTHGYTF. Drawing the rest from reference TRBV5-4 and TRBJ1-2, the complete variable domain is ETGVTQSPTHLIKTRGQQVTLRCSSQSGHNTVSWYQQALGQGPQFIFQYYREEENGRGNFPPRFSGLQFPNYSSELNVNALELDDSALYLCASSHDRTHGYTFGSGTRLTVV.

The V call is TRBV7-9, the J call TRBJ2-3; 13 bases line up with TRBD2. The CDR3 spans 16 residues. CDR1 SEHNR and CDR2 FQNEAQ come from the germline V gene (reference sequence). Trimming took 5 bases from V and 7 from J; bases not matched to a gene: 9. In DNA form, the CDR3 reads TGTGCCAGCAGCGCAACTAGCGGGAGGGCCAAAAATACGCAGTATTTT. This translates into CASSATSGRAKNTQYF.

This clonotype was detected ten times or more. The DNA of the CDR3 is TGTGCCAGCAGTTACTCGGAGATTCCGCAGTTCTTC. It yields the protein CASSYSEIPQFF. V gene TRBV6-2 or TRBV6-3 combines with J gene TRBJ2-1; D not resolved. V gave up 0 bases and J gave up 12 bases, with 9 bases separating them. This CDR3 comprises 12 residues. Germline assignment: CDR1 MNHEY and CDR2 SVGEGT.

This clonotype was recorded many times. The chain combines TRBV27 with TRBJ1-1, with unresolved D. The CDR3 contains 15 residues. CDR1 and CDR2 (germline): MNHEY, SMNVEV (reference sequence). V lost 2 bases and J 9 bases, leaving 19 bases between the germline ends. The DNA of the CDR3 is TGTGCCAGCAGTTTAAGACCCCAGAATGGGGTTAAAGCTTTCTTT. This codes for CASSLRPQNGVKAFF.

This clonotype was detected ten times or more. V gene TRBV20-1 combines with J gene TRBJ2-3; 10 nucleotides align to TRBD2. Looked up from germline, CDR1 is DFQATT and CDR2 is SNEGSKA (reference sequence). CDR3 length: 13 amino acids. Trimming at V came to 8 bases and at J to 4 bases, leaving 6 bases not matched to a gene. CDR3 residues: CSRSGRASDTQYF. DNA for the CDR3: TGCAGTCGGAGCGGGAGGGCCTCAGATACGCAGTATTTT.

This clonotype came up a few times. The V call is TRBV12-5, the J call TRBJ1-3; no reliable D call. The ends were cut back, 6 bases at V and 2 bases at J, with 11 bases in the middle. There are 14 residues in the CDR3. From germline, CDR1 is LGHNT and CDR2 FRNRAP. The CDR3 sequence is CASGAGSAGNTIYF. CDR3 DNA: TGTGCTAGTGGGGCGGGATCGGCTGGAAACACCATATATTTT.

The chain uses TRBV24-1 and TRBJ2-1; 7 nucleotides align to TRBD2. The V and J ends lost 4 bases and 0 bases, in that order; junction bases with no gene match: 8. This CDR3 has 17 residues. Germline-derived CDR1 and CDR2 are KGHDR and SFDVKD. The CDR3, as DNA: TGTGCCACCAGTGAGACTAGCTGGGATAGCTCCTACAATGAGCAGTTCTTC. It encodes CATSETSWDSSYNEQFF.

This clonotype was seen at least ten times. The CDR3, as DNA: TGTGCCAGCGGTCCAGGGTCTGGGGCCAACGTCCTGACTTTC. Amino acid sequence: CASGPGSGANVLTF. J is TRBJ2-6 and V is TRBV6-1; D might be TRBD1 (5 bases). Germline V gene sequence: CDR1 MNHNS, CDR2 SASEGT. The CDR3 totals 14 residues. V was cut by 8 bases and J by 1 base, with 9 bases left in between.

Comments on this clonotype: Likely a read error: the CDR3 ends without its conserved phenylalanine or tryptophan. This chain uses TRBV4-2 with TRBJ2-7; the match to TRBD2 covers 9 bases. The junction had 3 bases not matched to a gene; V was cut back by 1 base and J by 2 bases. The CDR3 spans 15 residues. Germline V lookup: CDR1 LGHNA, CDR2 YNFKEQ. The CDR3 loop is CASSQGLAETYEQYP. CDR3 nucleotide sequence: TGTGCCAGCAGCCAAGGACTAGCGGAAACCTACGAGCAGTACCCC.